Below are 11 T cell receptor beta chains sequenced from a single sample in a study of CD8 T cells in ankylosing spondylitis. TCRdb ran MiXCR on the 5' RACE reads and lists one entry per CDR3 protein. The data hold about 250,000 distinct CDR3 sequences, with approximately 30% observed a single time. The source material was blood, either unsorted or a sorted T cell fraction (not recorded which). The receptor source for this set is a male donor with ankylosing spondylitis or in good health (not recorded which).

The rearrangement joins TRBV6-1 to TRBJ2-3; D might be TRBD1 or TRBD2, each matching 5 bases. There are 17 residues in the CDR3. From germline, CDR1 is MNHNS and CDR2 SASEGT. Deletions cut 7 bases from V and 4 bases from J, with 24 bases between. CDR3 nucleotide sequence: TGTGCCAGCAACCTGGGGGTGGGACCGACCGTCCCAGATACGCAGTATTTT. Translated, it gives CASNLGVGPTVPDTQYF.

In its sample, this clonotype was seen a few times. The rearrangement uses TRBV7-8 and TRBJ2-3, with a tentative D call TRBD2 (5 bases). The length of the CDR3 is 15 residues. The V end lost 5 bases, the J end lost 1 base, and 13 bases lay between the germline ends. Germline CDR1 SGHVS, CDR2 FQNEAQ. CDR3: CASSPRGSRTDTQYF. In nucleotides, the CDR3 is TGTGCCAGCAGCCCCCGGGGTAGCCGCACAGATACGCAGTATTTT. The whole variable domain, remainder taken from reference TRBV7-8 and TRBJ2-3, is GAGVSQSPRYKVAKRGQDVALRCDPISGHVSLFWYQQALGQGPEFLTYFQNEAQLDKSGLPSDRFFAERPEGSVSTLKIQRTQQEDSAVYLCASSPRGSRTDTQYFGPGTRLTVL.

This CDR3 reads CASRQRGVEDTQYF. The CDR3, as DNA: TGTGCCAGCCGACAGCGGGGGGTTGAAGATACGCAGTATTTT. The chain employs TRBV12-3 or TRBV12-4 and TRBJ2-3; 9 bases are shared with TRBD2. This CDR3 has 14 amino acids. The junction had 8 bases not matched to a gene; V was cut back by 8 bases and J by 5 bases.

CDR3 sequence (DNA): TGCAGCGTTGAACCAGGACCGGGTCAGCCCCAGCATTTT. Its translation: CSVEPGPGQPQHF. This chain uses TRBV29-1 with TRBJ1-5; D uncertain. The CDR3 loop spans 13 amino acids. CDR1 and CDR2 (germline): SQVTM, ANQGSEA. The germline V and J ends were trimmed by 2 bases and 6 bases, with 11 bases remaining between them. Full variable domain (rest looked up from reference TRBV29-1 and TRBJ1-5): SAVISQKPSRDICQRGTSLTIQCQVDSQVTMMFWYRQQPGQSLTLIATANQGSEATYESGFVIDKFPISRPNLTFSTLTVSNMSPEDSSIYLCSVEPGPGQPQHFGDGTRLSIL.

This chain joins TRBV6-5 and TRBJ2-1, with 7 bases matching TRBD1. The CDR3 loop spans 12 amino acids. Germline CDR1 and CDR2: MNHEY and SVGAGI. The trim removed 6 bases at V and 12 bases at J, leaving 8 bases unmatched. The CDR3 region is CASSLTGVVQFF. The CDR3 DNA reads TGTGCCAGCAGCCTAACAGGGGTAGTGCAGTTCTTC.

This sequence joins TRBV2 and TRBJ2-7, with D hard to call. The V and J ends lost 1 base and 0 bases respectively, with 10 bases between them. Germline CDR1 SNHLY, CDR2 FYNNEI. The CDR3 is 15 residues long. This CDR3 reads CASSEGTAASYEQYF. The CDR3, as DNA: TGTGCCAGCAGTGAAGGTACGGCGGCCTCCTACGAGCAGTACTTC. The complete variable domain, with remaining parts taken from reference TRBV2 and TRBJ2-7, reads EPEVTQTPSHQVTQMGQEVILRCVPISNHLYFYWYRQILGQKVEFLVSFYNNEISEKSEIFDDQFSVERPDGSNFTLKIRSTKLEDSAMYFCASSEGTAASYEQYFGPGTRLTVT.

There are a few counts of this clonotype. The chain joins TRBV12-3 or TRBV12-4 to TRBJ1-1; D is ambiguous. Trimming left V 9 bases short and J 4 bases short, with 12 bases between. The CDR3 totals 12 residues. The CDR3 reads CASRDAGTEAFF. The CDR3 DNA follows: TGTGCCAGTAGGGATGCGGGCACTGAAGCTTTCTTT.

The chain carries TRBV3-1 and TRBJ1-3, with D possibly TRBD1 on 5 matching bases. V lost 4 bases and J 6 bases, leaving 13 bases between the germline ends. From germline, CDR1 is LGHDT and CDR2 YNNKEL (reference sequence). The CDR3 totals 14 residues. CDR3: CASSLKGSENTIYF. The CDR3 DNA sequence: TGTGCCAGCAGCCTCAAGGGGAGCGAAAACACCATATATTTT.

This rearrangement joins TRBV5-1 to TRBJ1-5; D gene unclear. This CDR3 region has 15 residues. CDR1 and CDR2 from the germline V gene are SGHRS and YFSETQ. Trimming stripped 0 bases from V and 4 bases from J, with 11 bases between. The CDR3 bases are TGCGCCAGCAGCTTGGGTGAGGTGGGGAATCAGCCCCAGCATTTT. This translates into CASSLGEVGNQPQHF.

The chain combines TRBV6-1 with TRBJ2-2; a weak D match, TRBD2 (7 bases). The germline gives CDR1 MNHNS, CDR2 SASEGT. The CDR3 contains 17 residues. Trimming stripped 4 bases from V and 0 bases from J, with 15 bases between. CDR3 in amino acids: CASSGSGAGANTGELFF. The CDR3 nucleotides read TGTGCCAGCAGTGGCTCAGGGGCGGGGGCGAACACCGGGGAGCTGTTTTTT.

The genes are TRBV7-9 and TRBJ1-2; D uncertain. V was clipped by 5 bases and J by 6 bases, with 13 bases between them. This CDR3 has 13 residues. CDR1 and CDR2 (germline): SEHNR, FQNEAQ (reference sequence). This CDR3 is CASSPDLIDGYTF. CDR3 bases: TGTGCCAGCAGCCCCGACCTGATAGATGGCTACACCTTC.